These 4 T cell receptor beta chains were all obtained from the same sample, sequenced in a study of T cell responses to AZD1222 COVID-19 vaccine. The assay was immunoSEQ multiplex PCR, and TCRdb's table has in-frame clones only and misses some. Of approximately 110,000 clones in the sample, more than 90% were seen once. This specimen consisted of peripheral blood, obtained on day 0 of AZD1222 vaccination. Source of these receptors: an adult in good health.

The chain uses TRBV29-1 and TRBJ2-5; D might be TRBD1 (5 bases). The CDR3 is 13 amino acids. V shed 6 bases and J shed 5 bases, with 16 bases lying between them. In germline, CDR1 is SQVTM, CDR2 ANQGSEA. The CDR3 DNA follows: TGCAGCGTCTTAGGGGCCGGACGGGAGACCCAGTACTTC. This translates into CSVLGAGRETQYF.

The rearrangement links TRBV5-4 to TRBJ2-2; TRBD2 matches 10 bases. Germline V gene lookup returns CDR1 SGHNT and CDR2 YYREEE (reference sequence). This CDR3 has 17 amino acids. The V segment lost 4 bases and the J segment 3 bases; nucleotides outside the gene matches: 9. CDR3 DNA sequence: TGTGCCAGCAGCATATTAGCGGGAGGCCGTCACACCGGGGAGCTGTTTTTT. Translation: CASSILAGGRHTGELFF.

This clone showed up just once. V usage is TRBV4-2 and J usage is TRBJ2-3; no firm D call. Germline lookup yields CDR1 LGHNA and CDR2 YNFKEQ. V gave up 0 bases and J gave up 0 bases, with 10 bases separating them. CDR3 length equals 16 residues. Here the CDR3 DNA reads TGTGCCAGCAGCCAAGATGAGGCAACTAGCACAGATACGCAGTATTTT. Translating gives CASSQDEATSTDTQYF.

This sequence joins TRBV18 and TRBJ2-5; maybe TRBD2 (5 bases). Germline V gives CDR1 KGHSH, CDR2 LQKENI. V was cut by 1 base and J by 5 bases, with 8 bases left in between. CDR3 length: 13 residues. The DNA for the CDR3 is TGTGCCAGCTCACCACGAGGGTTCGAGACCCAGTACTTC. Protein product: CASSPRGFETQYF.